This T cell receptor beta chain was found in a study of blood T cell repertoires in COVID-19. Trimming removed 4 bases at V and 4 bases at J, with 10 bases between. The CDR3 covers 13 residues. Germline V gene sequence: CDR1 SGHAT, CDR2 FQNNGV. The assay was immunoSEQ multiplex PCR, and TCRdb's table has in-frame clones only and misses some. The table records tens of thousands of clones, about 91% of them present only once. This sequence was found in a woman of 80 years or more with acute or convalescent COVID-19. V usage is TRBV11-2 and J usage is TRBJ1-1, with D possibly being TRBD1 (5 bases). Source material: peripheral blood. Here the CDR3 reads CASSWQGFTEAFF. The DNA of the CDR3 is TGTGCCAGCAGCTGGCAGGGTTTCACTGAAGCTTTCTTT.